These 27 T cell receptor beta chains came from one sample sequenced in a study of Ad26.COV2.S vaccination and SARS-CoV-2 variants. Treatment described: roughly 19 received Ad26.COV2.S at low or high dose, single or two shots; 5 received placebo; per-sample allocation not given. Each sample was drawn 63 days after the first injection (of vaccine or placebo). TCRdb's copy holds only in-frame clones and misses some; the assay was immunoSEQ multiplex PCR. Of a few hundred thousand clones listed, about 90% are singletons. Sequences were derived from peripheral blood, sampled in a trial of Ad26.COV2.S vaccine versus placebo. Receptors originate from a person between 18 and 65 years old who received the Ad26.COV2.S COVID-19 vaccine or a placebo.

Worth noting for this clone: In the same sample, other DNA sequences code for this CDR3. As DNA, the CDR3 is TGTGCCAGCAGTTTACAGGGAAGGGAGCAGTACTTC. This codes for CASSLQGREQYF. The chain couples TRBV28 to TRBJ2-7; D may be TRBD1 (5 bases). The CDR3 length is 12 residues. V lost 2 bases and J lost 7, with 9 bases in between. From germline, CDR1 is MDHEN and CDR2 SYDVKM.

The V and J genes are TRBV15 and TRBJ1-4; perhaps TRBD1 as D (6 bases). Germline V gene sequence: CDR1 LNHNV, CDR2 YYDKDF (reference sequence). The CDR3 covers 12 residues. Trimming left V 0 bases short and J 11 bases short, with 7 bases between. CDR3 loop: CATSRDQGKLFF. The CDR3 bases are TGTGCCACCAGCAGAGATCAGGGGAAACTGTTTTTT.

This CDR3 is CAIQGGVYGYTF. In DNA form, the CDR3 reads TGTGCCATCCAAGGGGGAGTCTATGGCTACACCTTC. The chain carries TRBV10-3 and TRBJ1-2, with D perhaps matching TRBD1 (6 bases). Germline CDR1 is ENHRY and CDR2 is SYGVKD. The CDR3 is made up of 12 amino acids. Trimming removed 8 bases from V and 4 bases from J, with 11 bases in between.

V usage is TRBV6-5 and J usage is TRBJ2-1; D gene unclear. The V gene's germline CDR1 is MNHEY and CDR2 SVGAGI. Between the trimmed V and J ends, which lost 6 bases and 8 bases, there was a span of 11 bases. The CDR3 is made up of 12 amino acids. This CDR3 is CASRHTTDEQFF. The DNA for the CDR3 is TGTGCCAGCAGACACACGACTGATGAGCAGTTCTTC.

V gene TRBV7-2 combines with J gene TRBJ2-2, with TRBD2 matching 10 bases. Germline trimming cut 3 bases from V and 4 bases from J; bases unmatched to any gene: 14. Germline values: CDR1 SGHTA, CDR2 FQGNSA. The CDR3 runs 19 residues. Here the CDR3 reads CASSFGTSDWRRFTGELFF. In DNA, the CDR3 is TGTGCCAGCAGCTTCGGGACTAGCGATTGGAGACGGTTCACCGGGGAGCTGTTTTTT.

CDR3 in DNA: TGTGCCAGCAGTTTGGCGGGAGGACCATACAATGAGCAGTTCTTC. This encodes CASSLAGGPYNEQFF. V is TRBV27 and J is TRBJ2-1; 8 bases are shared with TRBD2. The CDR3 spans 15 residues. Germline CDR1 is MNHEY and CDR2 is SMNVEV (reference sequence). V lost 3 bases and J lost 4; bases outside the gene matches: 5.

The rearrangement uses TRBV19 and TRBJ2-5; 7 nucleotides line up with TRBD1. The CDR3 extends over 15 amino acids. Germline assignment: CDR1 LNHDA and CDR2 SQIVND (reference sequence). The V gene end was trimmed by 3 bases and the J gene end by 1 base; junction bases not matched to a gene: 5. The CDR3 here is CASSIVGQLQETQYF. The CDR3 DNA reads as TGTGCCAGTAGTATCGTGGGACAGCTCCAAGAGACCCAGTACTTC.

The rearrangement joins TRBV5-4 to TRBJ1-1; the D is unclear. The V end lost 3 bases, the J end lost 1 base, and 13 bases lay between the germline ends. CDR3 length equals 15 residues. CDR1 SGHNT and CDR2 YYREEE come from the germline V gene (reference sequence). The DNA of the CDR3 is TGTGCCAGCAGCTCATTTAGTCGGGGGAACACTGAAGCTTTCTTT. Its translation is CASSSFSRGNTEAFF.

This chain joins TRBV18 and TRBJ2-5, with D uncertain. Between the trimmed V and J ends, which lost 3 bases and 11 bases, there was a span of 25 bases. Per germline, CDR1 KGHSH and CDR2 LQKENI. The CDR3 runs 16 residues. The CDR3 sequence: CASSPLLTSEFGGQYF. The DNA for the CDR3 is TGTGCCAGCTCACCCCTACTCACCTCGGAATTCGGCGGTCAGTACTTC.

This clone appeared a single time. J is TRBJ2-1 and V is TRBV30; no clear D. CDR3 length: 14 residues. Germline V gene sequence: CDR1 GTSNPN, CDR2 SVGIG (reference sequence). V dropped 0 bases and J dropped 0 bases, with 6 bases sitting between them. The CDR3 loop reads CAWSVLSSYNEQFF. CDR3 nucleotides: TGTGCCTGGAGTGTGTTGAGCTCCTACAATGAGCAGTTCTTC.

This clone was detected only once. Other DNA sequences in the sample encode the same CDR3. V gene TRBV24-1 combines with J gene TRBJ2-1, with TRBD1 matching over 11 bases. V was clipped by 5 bases and J by 4 bases; unmatched bases: 0. Germline values: CDR1 KGHDR, CDR2 SFDVKD. There are 14 residues in the CDR3. CDR3 DNA: TGTGCCACCAGTGGGGACAGGGGGTACAATGAGCAGTTCTTC. It encodes CATSGDRGYNEQFF.

This chain joins TRBV24-1 and TRBJ2-1; 9 positions agree with TRBD2. The CDR3 has 14 residues. The junction had 0 bases not matched to a gene; V was cut back by 6 bases and J by 1 base. Germline V gene data show CDR1 as KGHDR and CDR2 as SFDVKD. The CDR3 bases are TGTGCCACCAGTCTAGCGGGATCCTACAATGAGCAGTTCTTC. Translating gives CATSLAGSYNEQFF.

CDR3 bases: TGTGCCAGCACCCCGGGACAGGGTATTGCTTTCTTT. This gives the protein CASTPGQGIAFF. V usage is TRBV6-6 and J usage is TRBJ1-1; 9 positions agree with TRBD1. V gave up 7 bases and J gave up 11 bases; unmatched junction bases: 8. CDR1 and CDR2 from the germline V gene are MNHNY and SVGAGI (reference sequence). The CDR3 contains 12 residues.

CDR3 in DNA: TGTGCCAGCAGCCATCACCGGGACCTTGGAAACACCATATATTTT. Protein sequence: CASSHHRDLGNTIYF. The chain joins TRBV3-1 (or the pseudogene TRBV3-2) to TRBJ1-3; D perhaps matches TRBD1 (5 bases). The ends were cut back, 3 bases at V and 3 bases at J, with 12 bases in the middle. Germline CDR1 and CDR2: LGHDT and YNNKEL (reference sequence). The CDR3 spans 15 residues.

The rearrangement uses TRBV10-3 and TRBJ2-7; tentative D call: TRBD2 (5 bases). Trimming pared 4 bases from V and 3 bases from J, leaving 10 bases between. This CDR3 has 13 amino acids. The germline gives CDR1 ENHRY, CDR2 SYGVKD. The CDR3 protein is CAISGHGIYEQYF. The CDR3 DNA reads TGTGCCATCAGTGGACACGGGATCTACGAGCAGTACTTC.

The V and J genes are TRBV19 and TRBJ2-7, with TRBD2 matching 14 bases. The germline CDR1 and CDR2 sequences are LNHDA and SQIVND (reference sequence). V lost 5 bases to trimming and J lost 4 bases; unmatched junction nucleotides: 4. The CDR3 is 15 residues long. The CDR3 DNA reads as TGTGCCAGTAGTTGGACTAGCGGGAGGAGTTACGAGCAGTACTTC. This codes for CASSWTSGRSYEQYF.

The chain couples TRBV28 to TRBJ2-3; the match to TRBD2 covers 11 bases. The CDR3 spans 22 residues. From germline, CDR1 is MDHEN and CDR2 SYDVKM. After removal of 5 bases from V and 4 bases from J, the junction contained 26 bases not matched to a gene. CDR3 in DNA: TGTGCCAGCAGTCTTACCCCAAATTTGGGACTAGCGGAGGTCCCATCTCCAGATACGCAGTATTTT. Protein sequence: CASSLTPNLGLAEVPSPDTQYF.

The rearrangement joins TRBV28 to TRBJ2-5; 10 nucleotides match TRBD1. The germline gives CDR1 MDHEN, CDR2 SYDVKM. V gave up 4 bases and J gave up 5 bases; unmatched junction bases: 7. The CDR3 loop spans 15 amino acids. CDR3 sequence (DNA): TGTGCCAGCAGTTCCCCGACAGGGGGCGACGAGACCCAGTACTTC. Protein product: CASSSPTGGDETQYF.

The rearrangement uses TRBV30 and TRBJ2-7, with 7 positions matching TRBD1. CDR1 GTSNPN and CDR2 SVGIG come from the germline V gene (reference sequence). Germline trimming cut 0 bases from V and 2 bases from J; bases unmatched to any gene: 4. CDR3 length equals 14 residues. The CDR3 reads CAWSVGQGAYEQYF. The CDR3 DNA is TGTGCCTGGAGTGTGGGTCAGGGGGCCTACGAGCAGTACTTC.

V gene TRBV19 combines with J gene TRBJ1-5; D remains ambiguous. The CDR3 extends over 15 amino acids. Germline CDR1 is LNHDA and CDR2 is SQIVND (reference sequence). V was clipped by 0 bases and J by 4 bases, with 10 bases between them. CDR3 protein: CASSIDNASNQPQHF. The CDR3 DNA reads as TGTGCCAGTAGTATAGATAATGCGAGTAATCAGCCCCAGCATTTT.

This rearrangement joins TRBV11-3 to TRBJ2-3; D not certain. The CDR3 spans 14 residues. Trimming left V 1 base short and J 0 bases short, with 5 bases between. Germline loops: CDR1 SGHNT, CDR2 YENEEA. CDR3 in DNA: TGTGCCAGCAGCTTAGGACAAAGCACAGATACGCAGTATTTT. Its translation is CASSLGQSTDTQYF. The full variable domain, in which reference TRBV11-3 and TRBJ2-3 provide the parts outside the CDR3, is EAGVVQSPRYKIIEKKQPVAFWCNPISGHNTLYWYLQNLGQGPELLIRYENEEAVDDSQLPKDRFSAERLKGVDSTLKIQPAELGDSAVYLCASSLGQSTDTQYFGPGTRLTVL.

The chain is built from TRBV4-1 and TRBJ2-1; D may be TRBD1 (5 bases). V lost 5 bases and J 15 bases, leaving 23 bases between the germline ends. The germline V gene encodes CDR1 MGHRA and CDR2 YSYEKL. The CDR3 is made up of 14 amino acids. The CDR3 sequence: CASSSTVADRQPFF. The CDR3 DNA is TGCGCCAGCAGCTCAACCGTGGCAGACCGACAGCCGTTCTTC.

There are a few counts of this clone. This rearrangement joins TRBV11-2 to TRBJ2-7, with 10 bases fitting TRBD2. The V gene end was trimmed by 1 base and the J gene end by 0 bases; junction bases not matched to a gene: 6. Germline-derived CDR1 and CDR2 are SGHAT and FQNNGV. The CDR3 contains 17 residues. The CDR3 coding sequence is TGTGCCAGCAGCTTAGCCTTAGCGGGAGGAGGCTCCTACGAGCAGTACTTC. It yields the protein CASSLALAGGGSYEQYF.

The DNA of the CDR3 is TGTGCCAGCAGCCGGGCCTTATCCCCCCGGTACTCCTACGAGCAGTACTTC. Translating it yields CASSRALSPRYSYEQYF. The chain couples TRBV14 to TRBJ2-7; D is ambiguous. The CDR3 has 17 amino acids. Germline-derived CDR1 and CDR2 are SGHDN and FVKESK. V lost 4 bases, J lost 0 bases, and 19 bases lay in between.

The chain couples TRBV7-3 to TRBJ2-7; 7 bases line up with TRBD2. Germline trimming cut 5 bases from V and 1 base from J; bases unmatched to any gene: 8. Germline CDR1 reads SGHTA; CDR2 reads FQGTGA. The length of the CDR3 is 15 residues. In DNA, the CDR3 is TGTGCCAGCAGCCCCGCTAGCGGACTTTCCTACGAGCAGTACTTC. It codes for CASSPASGLSYEQYF.

The rearrangement uses TRBV5-8 and TRBJ1-1; no definite D call. The CDR3 runs 14 residues. In germline, CDR1 is SGHTS, CDR2 YDEGEE. The V end was cut by 1 base, the J end by 1 base, with 8 bases between. CDR3 amino acids: CASSLIRKNTEAFF. The CDR3 DNA sequence: TGTGCCAGCAGCTTGATTCGGAAGAACACTGAAGCTTTCTTT.

A few counts support this clone. The genes are TRBV27 and TRBJ1-1, with TRBD1 matching over 8 bases. The germline gives CDR1 MNHEY, CDR2 SMNVEV (reference sequence). Losses at the gene ends were 5 bases for V and 8 bases for J; bases not matched to a gene: 7. CDR3 size: 13 residues. The CDR3 DNA sequence: TGTGCCAGCAGTCGGGACAGGCTGGCCGAAGCTTTCTTT. This codes for CASSRDRLAEAFF.